Listed below are T cell receptor beta chains from one sample, sequenced in a study of identical twins' blood T cells. TCRdb re-called the 5' RACE reads with MiXCR, one entry per CDR3 protein. The data hold a few hundred thousand distinct CDR3 sequences, with roughly 30% observed a single time. The specimen sequenced was PBMCs. The receptors derive from a woman aged 18-49 years in good health. Both conserved end residues are part of each CDR3. A D gene is named only where the DNA matches it firmly. The listing skips clone size in some rows; elsewhere it reads once, few, many or a size class.

V gene	D gene	J gene	clone size	CDR3 protein	CDR3 DNA
TRBV29-1	TRBD1	TRBJ1-4	NA	CSVEGRTGEEKLFF	TGCAGCGTTGAAGGAAGGACAGGGGAGGAAAAACTGTTTTTT
TRBV5-1	NA	TRBJ1-2	few	CASSLGQVYGYTF	TGCGCCAGCAGCTTAGGGCAGGTCTATGGCTACACCTTC
TRBV19	NA	TRBJ1-1	few	CASSIDRVDTEAFF	TGTGCCAGTAGTATAGACAGGGTGGACACTGAAGCTTTCTTT
TRBV27	TRBD1	TRBJ1-1	NA	CASRYTGGTEAFF	TGTGCCAGCAGGTATACAGGGGGCACTGAAGCTTTCTTT
TRBV30	NA	TRBJ2-5	few	CAWSGGETQYF	TGTGCCTGGAGTGGGGGGGAGACCCAGTACTTC
TRBV29-1	NA	TRBJ1-2	NA	CSVDWQGYGYTF	TGCAGCGTTGATTGGCAGGGCTATGGCTACACCTTC
TRBV28	TRBD1	TRBJ1-4	NA	CASTPDRDREEKLFF	TGTGCCAGCACCCCTGATCGGGACAGGGAGGAAAAACTGTTTTTT
TRBV20-1	NA	TRBJ1-1	few	CSKLKSGGNTEAFF	TGCAGCAAATTGAAAAGCGGGGGGAACACTGAAGCTTTCTTT
TRBV14	NA	TRBJ1-1	many	CASSQFPHGTPSTEAFF	TGTGCCAGCAGCCAATTCCCCCACGGGACACCATCAACTGAAGCTTTCTTT
TRBV20-1	NA	TRBJ1-1	NA	CSASGRQGEAFF	TGCAGTGCCAGTGGCCGACAAGGTGAAGCTTTCTTT
TRBV18	TRBD1	TRBJ2-4	few	CASSAGGAGIQYF	TGTGCCAGCTCAGCAGGGGGCGCAGGTATTCAGTACTTC
TRBV7-9	NA	TRBJ1-4	few	CASSFGGGDEKLFF	TGTGCCAGCAGCTTCGGGGGCGGCGATGAAAAACTGTTTTTT
TRBV27	NA	TRBJ1-5	NA	CASSFPLAQHF	TGTGCCAGCAGTTTCCCCCTAGCCCAGCATTTT
TRBV12-3/TRBV12-4	NA	TRBJ1-5	many	CASSVRVHQPQHF	TGTGCCAGCAGTGTACGGGTACATCAGCCCCAGCATTTT
TRBV29-1	NA	TRBJ1-3	many	CSALLSGNTIYF	TGCAGCGCCTTGCTTTCTGGAAACACCATATATTTT
TRBV19	NA	TRBJ1-5	few	CASSITGLTSPQHF	TGTGCCAGTAGTATTACCGGACTCACTTCGCCCCAGCATTTT
TRBV11-2	TRBD1	TRBJ2-1	few	CASSQQPPGQRYNEQFF	TGTGCCAGCAGCCAGCAACCTCCGGGACAGAGGTACAATGAGCAGTTCTTC
TRBV6-2/TRBV6-3	NA	TRBJ1-1	NA	CASRRKYNLYSAFF	TGTGCCAGCAGACGGAAATACAACCTTTACTCAGCTTTCTTT
TRBV7-9	NA	TRBJ2-5	NA	CASSSYITDSEETQYF	TGTGCCAGCAGCTCCTACATTACGGACAGCGAAGAGACCCAGTACTTC
TRBV29-1	NA	TRBJ2-1	few	CSVEPAEGLEQFF	TGCAGCGTTGAACCAGCGGAGGGCCTTGAGCAGTTCTTC
TRBV6-2/TRBV6-3	NA	TRBJ2-7	few	CASSYRTPGEQYF	TGTGCCAGCAGTTACCGGACTCCTGGCGAGCAGTACTTC
TRBV6-4	TRBD2	TRBJ2-1	NA	CASSAQSSGGSNEQFF	TGTGCCAGTAGTGCCCAGTCTAGCGGGGGGTCAAATGAGCAGTTCTTC
TRBV4-2	NA	TRBJ2-1	NA	CASGPRNSYNEQFF	TGTGCCAGCGGTCCAAGAAACTCCTACAATGAGCAGTTCTTC
TRBV7-9	NA	TRBJ2-5	NA	CASSLSQGGETQYF	TGTGCCAGCAGCTTATCACAGGGTGGCGAGACCCAGTACTTC
TRBV2	TRBD2	TRBJ2-3	few	CASRTTSGASTDTQYF	TGTGCCAGCAGAACGACTAGCGGGGCCAGCACAGATACGCAGTATTTT
TRBV5-1	NA	TRBJ2-1	few	CASSFDYPRNEQFF	TGCGCCAGCAGCTTCGACTACCCTAGGAATGAGCAGTTCTTC
TRBV14	NA	TRBJ2-3	NA	CASSQVSRVTQYF	TGTGCCAGCAGCCAAGTTTCGCGGGTTACGCAGTATTTT
TRBV20-1	NA	TRBJ2-2	NA	CSAREGAGELFF	TGCAGTGCTAGAGAAGGGGCCGGGGAGCTGTTTTTT
TRBV6-2/TRBV6-3	TRBD1	TRBJ1-5	NA	CASTLTGLQPQHF	TGTGCCAGCACTTTGACAGGGTTACAGCCCCAGCATTTT
TRBV20-1	NA	TRBJ1-1	few	CSAIVGRAGTEAFF	TGCAGTGCTATAGTAGGACGGGCGGGAACTGAAGCTTTCTTT
TRBV5-1	NA	TRBJ1-5	few	CASSFENLEGINQPQHF	TGCGCCAGCAGCTTCGAGAATTTGGAGGGAATCAATCAGCCCCAGCATTTT
TRBV3-1	TRBD1	TRBJ1-2	NA	CASSNRDSDNYGYTF	TGTGCCAGCAGCAACCGGGACAGCGACAACTATGGCTACACCTTC
TRBV5-6	NA	TRBJ2-3	many	CASSLQGSTDTQYF	TGTGCCAGCAGCTTGCAGGGGTCCACAGATACGCAGTATTTT
TRBV29-1	NA	TRBJ2-5	few	CSVEGGRIGHRETQYF	TGCAGCGTTGAGGGGGGCCGCATAGGTCACCGGGAGACCCAGTACTTC
TRBV7-8	NA	TRBJ2-1	NA	CASSFGRGSYNEQFF	TGTGCCAGCAGCTTTGGACGGGGGTCCTACAATGAGCAGTTCTTC
TRBV7-6	NA	TRBJ1-6	once	CASSPGQWSPLHF	TGTGCCAGCAGTCCAGGACAGTGGTCACCCCTCCACTTT
TRBV4-1	TRBD2	TRBJ2-1	NA	CASSQGPTGGSYNEQFF	TGCGCCAGCAGCCAAGGTCCCACGGGGGGGTCCTACAATGAGCAGTTCTTC
TRBV9	NA	TRBJ2-2	NA	CASSGRPGELFF	TGTGCCAGCAGCGGGCGACCCGGGGAGCTGTTTTTT
TRBV6-5	TRBD1	TRBJ1-4	NA	CASRTRQGGRLFF	TGTGCCAGCCGAACTCGACAGGGGGGAAGACTGTTTTTT
TRBV7-9	NA	TRBJ2-7	few	CASSLEQGHLYEQYF	TGTGCCAGCAGCTTAGAACAGGGCCATCTCTACGAGCAGTACTTC
TRBV7-9	NA	TRBJ1-1	NA	CASSLVVGRTEAFF	TGTGCCAGCAGCCTAGTAGTAGGGCGGACTGAAGCTTTCTTT
TRBV19	TRBD1	TRBJ2-4	few	CASSWGTAKNIQYF	TGTGCCAGTAGTTGGGGGACAGCAAAAAACATTCAGTACTTC
TRBV11-2	NA	TRBJ2-1	few	CASSLLGGTLNEQFF	TGTGCCAGCAGCCTCCTAGGGGGGACTCTCAATGAGCAGTTCTTC
TRBV11-3	NA	TRBJ2-1	NA	CASSLGRWSSYNEQFF	TGTGCCAGCAGCCTAGGTCGGTGGAGCTCCTACAATGAGCAGTTCTTC
TRBV12-5	NA	TRBJ2-5	NA	CASGLMVETQYF	TGTGCTAGTGGTTTGATGGTGGAGACCCAGTACTTC
TRBV5-6	TRBD1	TRBJ1-2	few	CASSRDRNIYGYTF	TGTGCCAGCAGTAGGGACAGGAATATCTATGGCTACACCTTC
TRBV29-1	NA	TRBJ1-1	NA	CSVVVPNTEAFF	TGCAGCGTTGTAGTTCCGAACACTGAAGCTTTCTTT
TRBV4-3	NA	TRBJ2-2	NA	CASRSSHSGANTGELFF	TGCGCCAGCAGATCGTCCCATTCCGGCGCGAACACCGGGGAGCTGTTTTTT
TRBV12-3/TRBV12-4	TRBD2	TRBJ2-7	NA	CASSLSGRIDEQYF	TGTGCCAGCAGTCTTAGCGGGAGGATCGACGAGCAGTACTTC
TRBV7-9	NA	TRBJ1-1	many	CASSFPYTEAFF	TGTGCCAGCAGCTTTCCCTACACTGAAGCTTTCTTT
TRBV18	NA	TRBJ1-1	NA	CASSPKQPNTEAFF	TGTGCCAGCTCACCTAAACAACCGAACACTGAAGCTTTCTTT
TRBV20-1	NA	TRBJ1-1	NA	CSARRHAGPTNTEAFF	TGCAGTGCTAGACGCCACGCCGGACCCACGAACACTGAAGCTTTCTTT
TRBV7-9	TRBD1	TRBJ1-1	NA	CASSRRDRVPNTEAFF	TGTGCCAGCAGTCGGCGGGACAGGGTTCCGAACACTGAAGCTTTCTTT
TRBV29-1	TRBD1	TRBJ1-2	few	CSVGDRVIGYTF	TGCAGCGTTGGAGACAGGGTTATTGGCTACACCTTC
TRBV2	NA	TRBJ1-1	NA	CASSATGMDTEAFF	TGTGCCAGCAGTGCCACCGGGATGGACACTGAAGCTTTCTTT